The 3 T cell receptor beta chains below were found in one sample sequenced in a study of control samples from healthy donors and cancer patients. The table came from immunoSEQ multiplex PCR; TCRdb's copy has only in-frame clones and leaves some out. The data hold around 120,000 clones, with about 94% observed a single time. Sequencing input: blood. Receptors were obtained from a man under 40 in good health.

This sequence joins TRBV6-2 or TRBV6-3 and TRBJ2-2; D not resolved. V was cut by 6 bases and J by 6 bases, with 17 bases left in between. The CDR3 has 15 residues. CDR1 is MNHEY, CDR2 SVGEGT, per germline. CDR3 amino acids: CASSRMGQGPGELFF. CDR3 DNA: TGTGCCAGCAGCCGCATGGGCCAAGGGCCCGGGGAGCTGTTTTTT.

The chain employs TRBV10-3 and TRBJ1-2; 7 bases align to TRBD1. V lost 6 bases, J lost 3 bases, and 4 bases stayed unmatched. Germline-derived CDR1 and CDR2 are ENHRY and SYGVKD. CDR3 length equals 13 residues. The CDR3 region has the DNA TGTGCCATCAGGCGACAGGGAGACTATGGCTACACCTTC. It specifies CAIRRQGDYGYTF.

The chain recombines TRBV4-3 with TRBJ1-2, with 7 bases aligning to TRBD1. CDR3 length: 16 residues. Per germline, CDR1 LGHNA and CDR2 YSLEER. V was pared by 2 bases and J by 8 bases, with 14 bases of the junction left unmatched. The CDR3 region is CASSQTSDRARNGYTF. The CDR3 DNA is TGCGCCAGCAGCCAAACCTCAGACAGGGCTCGTAACGGCTACACCTTC.